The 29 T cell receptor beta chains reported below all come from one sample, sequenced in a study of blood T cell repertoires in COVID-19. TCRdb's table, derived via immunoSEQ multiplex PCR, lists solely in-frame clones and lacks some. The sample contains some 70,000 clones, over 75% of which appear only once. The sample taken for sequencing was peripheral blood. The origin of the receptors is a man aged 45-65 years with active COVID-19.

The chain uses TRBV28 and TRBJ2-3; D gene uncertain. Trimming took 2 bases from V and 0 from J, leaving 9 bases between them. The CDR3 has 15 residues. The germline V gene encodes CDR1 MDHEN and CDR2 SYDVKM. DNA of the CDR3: TGTGCCAGCAGTTTAGGTACAGTTAGCACAGATACGCAGTATTTT. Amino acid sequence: CASSLGTVSTDTQYF.

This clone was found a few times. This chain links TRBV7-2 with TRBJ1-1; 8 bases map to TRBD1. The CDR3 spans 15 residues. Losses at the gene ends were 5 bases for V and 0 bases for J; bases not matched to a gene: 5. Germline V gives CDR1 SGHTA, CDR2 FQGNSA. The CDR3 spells CASSPRTGLNTEAFF. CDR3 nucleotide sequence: TGTGCCAGCAGCCCGAGGACAGGGCTGAACACTGAAGCTTTCTTT.

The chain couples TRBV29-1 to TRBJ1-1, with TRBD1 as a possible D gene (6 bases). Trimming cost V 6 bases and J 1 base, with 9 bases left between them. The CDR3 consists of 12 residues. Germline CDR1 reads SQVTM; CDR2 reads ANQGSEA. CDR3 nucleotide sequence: TGCAGCGTATCCAGGGGGAACACTGAAGCTTTCTTT. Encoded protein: CSVSRGNTEAFF.

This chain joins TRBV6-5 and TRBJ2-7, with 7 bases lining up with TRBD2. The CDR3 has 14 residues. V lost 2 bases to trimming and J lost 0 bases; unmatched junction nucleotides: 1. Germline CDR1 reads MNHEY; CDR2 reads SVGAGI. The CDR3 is CASSYQRGSYEQYF. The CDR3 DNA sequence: TGTGCCAGCAGTTACCAGCGGGGCTCCTACGAGCAGTACTTC.

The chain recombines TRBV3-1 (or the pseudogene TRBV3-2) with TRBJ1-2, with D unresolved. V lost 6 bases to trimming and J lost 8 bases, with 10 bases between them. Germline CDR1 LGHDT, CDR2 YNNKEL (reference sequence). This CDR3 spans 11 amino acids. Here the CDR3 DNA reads TGTGCCAGCAGTGCGTTGGGCGGCTACACCTTC. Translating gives CASSALGGYTF.

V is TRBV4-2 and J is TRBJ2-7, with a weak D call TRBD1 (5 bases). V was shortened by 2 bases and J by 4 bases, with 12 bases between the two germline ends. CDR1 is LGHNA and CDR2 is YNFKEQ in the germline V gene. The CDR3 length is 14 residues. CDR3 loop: CASSQWKGSYEQYF. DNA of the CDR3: TGTGCCAGCAGCCAATGGAAGGGGTCTTACGAGCAGTACTTC.

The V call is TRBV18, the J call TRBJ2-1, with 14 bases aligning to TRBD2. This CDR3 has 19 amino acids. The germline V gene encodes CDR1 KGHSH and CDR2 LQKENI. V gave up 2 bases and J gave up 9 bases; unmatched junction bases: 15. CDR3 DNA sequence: TGTGCCAGCTCACCAATTCATCCGGGACTAGCGGGAGAAAAGGGTGAGCAGTTCTTC. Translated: CASSPIHPGLAGEKGEQFF.

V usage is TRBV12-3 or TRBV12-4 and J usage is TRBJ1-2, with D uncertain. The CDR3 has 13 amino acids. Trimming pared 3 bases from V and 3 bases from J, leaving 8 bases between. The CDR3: CASSLYSYYGYTF. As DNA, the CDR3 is TGTGCCAGCAGTTTGTACAGCTACTATGGCTACACCTTC.

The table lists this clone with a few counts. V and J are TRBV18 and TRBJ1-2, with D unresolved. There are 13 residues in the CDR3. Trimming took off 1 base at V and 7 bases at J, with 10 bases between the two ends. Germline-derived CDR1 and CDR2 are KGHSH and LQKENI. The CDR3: CASSPRTASGYTF. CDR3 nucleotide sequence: TGTGCCAGCTCACCACGAACAGCAAGTGGCTACACCTTC.

The chain's CDR3 is CASSRGGNTEAFF. In nucleotides, the CDR3 is TGTGCCAGCAGCCGGGGGGGGAACACTGAAGCTTTCTTT. The chain recombines TRBV28 with TRBJ1-1; D may be TRBD1 (5 bases). From germline, CDR1 is MDHEN and CDR2 SYDVKM. V was shortened by 6 bases and J by 1 base, with 9 bases between the two germline ends. The CDR3 has 13 residues.

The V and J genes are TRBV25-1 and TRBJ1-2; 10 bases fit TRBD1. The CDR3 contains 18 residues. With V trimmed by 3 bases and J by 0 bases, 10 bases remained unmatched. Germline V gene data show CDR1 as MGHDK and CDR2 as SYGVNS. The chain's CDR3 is CASSDRYTGQGANYGYTF. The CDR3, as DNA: TGTGCCAGCAGTGATCGATACACAGGACAGGGGGCTAACTATGGCTACACCTTC.

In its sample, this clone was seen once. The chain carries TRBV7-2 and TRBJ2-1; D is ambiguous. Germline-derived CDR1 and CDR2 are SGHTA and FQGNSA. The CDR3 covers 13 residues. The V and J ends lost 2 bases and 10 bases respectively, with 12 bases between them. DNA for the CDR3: TGTGCCAGCAGCTTACGCATGTCGGTGGAGCAGTTCTTC. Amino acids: CASSLRMSVEQFF.

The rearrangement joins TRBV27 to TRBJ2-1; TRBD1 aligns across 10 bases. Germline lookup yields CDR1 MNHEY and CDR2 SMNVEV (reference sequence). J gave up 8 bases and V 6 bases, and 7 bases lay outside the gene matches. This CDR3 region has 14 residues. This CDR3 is CASSDRGPNDEQFF. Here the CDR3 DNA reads TGTGCCAGCAGCGACAGGGGGCCTAACGATGAGCAGTTCTTC.

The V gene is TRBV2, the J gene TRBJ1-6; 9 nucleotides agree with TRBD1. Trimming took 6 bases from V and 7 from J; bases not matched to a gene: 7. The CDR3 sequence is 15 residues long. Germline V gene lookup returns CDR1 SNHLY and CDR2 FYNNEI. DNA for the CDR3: TGTGCCAGCAGCGCCTCCGGGACAGGGAATTCACCCCTCCACTTT. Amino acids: CASSASGTGNSPLHF.

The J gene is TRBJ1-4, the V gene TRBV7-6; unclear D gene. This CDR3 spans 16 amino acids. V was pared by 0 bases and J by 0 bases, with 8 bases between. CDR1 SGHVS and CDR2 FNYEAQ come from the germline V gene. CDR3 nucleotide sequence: TGTGCCAGCAGCTTAGCCCCCAGCGCAACTAATGAAAAACTGTTTTTT. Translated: CASSLAPSATNEKLFF.

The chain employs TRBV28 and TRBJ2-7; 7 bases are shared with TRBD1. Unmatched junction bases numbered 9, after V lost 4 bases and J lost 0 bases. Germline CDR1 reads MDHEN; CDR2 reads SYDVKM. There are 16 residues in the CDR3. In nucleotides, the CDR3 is TGTGCCAGCAGTTCCCCTGAGGACAGGAGCTCCTACGAGCAGTACTTC. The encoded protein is CASSSPEDRSSYEQYF.

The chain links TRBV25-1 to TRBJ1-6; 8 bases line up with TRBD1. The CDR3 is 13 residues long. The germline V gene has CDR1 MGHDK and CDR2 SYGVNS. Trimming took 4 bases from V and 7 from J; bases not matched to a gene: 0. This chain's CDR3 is CASSGQGNSPLHF. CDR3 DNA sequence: TGTGCCAGCAGTGGACAGGGGAATTCACCCCTCCACTTT.

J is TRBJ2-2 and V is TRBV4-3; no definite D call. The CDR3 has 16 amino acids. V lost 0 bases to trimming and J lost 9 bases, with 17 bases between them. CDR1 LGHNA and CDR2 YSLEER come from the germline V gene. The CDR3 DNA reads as TGCGCCAGCAGCCAAGATCTACAGCCTTCCCGGCGGGAGCTGTTTTTT. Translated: CASSQDLQPSRRELFF.

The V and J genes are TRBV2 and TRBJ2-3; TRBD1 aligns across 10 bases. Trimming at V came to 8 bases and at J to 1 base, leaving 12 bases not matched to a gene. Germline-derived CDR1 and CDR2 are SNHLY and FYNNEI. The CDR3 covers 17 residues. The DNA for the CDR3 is TGTGCCAGCGTGGGGACAGGGGTAGAGTCTGGCACAGATACGCAGTATTTT. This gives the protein CASVGTGVESGTDTQYF. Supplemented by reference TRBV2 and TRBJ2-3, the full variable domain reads EPEVTQTPSHQVTQMGQEVILRCVPISNHLYFYWYRQILGQKVEFLVSFYNNEISEKSEIFDDQFSVERPDGSNFTLKIRSTKLEDSAMYFCASVGTGVESGTDTQYFGPGTRLTVL.

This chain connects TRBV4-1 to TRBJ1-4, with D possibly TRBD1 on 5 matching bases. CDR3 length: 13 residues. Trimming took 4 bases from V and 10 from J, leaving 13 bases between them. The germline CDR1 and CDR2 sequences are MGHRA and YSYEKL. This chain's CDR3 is CASSRDGGGKLFF. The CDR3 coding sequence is TGCGCCAGCAGCCGGGACGGGGGGGGAAAACTGTTTTTT.

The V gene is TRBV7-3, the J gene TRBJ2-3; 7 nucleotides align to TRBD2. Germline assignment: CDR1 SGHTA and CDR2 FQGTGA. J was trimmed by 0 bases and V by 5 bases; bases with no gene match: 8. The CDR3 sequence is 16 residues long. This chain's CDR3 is CASSPLGRGSTDTQYF. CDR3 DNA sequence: TGTGCCAGCAGCCCCCTGGGGCGGGGGAGCACAGATACGCAGTATTTT.

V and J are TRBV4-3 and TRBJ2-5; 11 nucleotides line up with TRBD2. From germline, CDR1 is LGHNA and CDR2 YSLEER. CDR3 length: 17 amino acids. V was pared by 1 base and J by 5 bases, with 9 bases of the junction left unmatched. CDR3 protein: CASSQALAGGSWETQYF. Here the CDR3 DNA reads TGCGCCAGCAGCCAAGCTCTAGCGGGAGGAAGTTGGGAGACCCAGTACTTC.

Here the CDR3 reads CASSVGSGTLSHEQYF. CDR3 sequence (DNA): TGTGCCAGCAGCGTAGGTTCCGGGACACTTTCCCACGAGCAGTACTTC. The chain carries TRBV9 and TRBJ2-7; TRBD1 might be the D (6 bases). The CDR3 has 16 residues. CDR1 and CDR2 (germline): SGDLS, YYNGEE. Trimming took 0 bases from V and 5 from J, leaving 18 bases between them. Full variable domain (remainder filled in from reference TRBV9 and TRBJ2-7): DSGVTQTPKHLITATGQRVTLRCSPRSGDLSVYWYQQSLDQGLQFLIQYYNGEERAKGNILERFSAQQFPDLHSELNLSSLELGDSALYFCASSVGSGTLSHEQYFGPGTRLTVT.

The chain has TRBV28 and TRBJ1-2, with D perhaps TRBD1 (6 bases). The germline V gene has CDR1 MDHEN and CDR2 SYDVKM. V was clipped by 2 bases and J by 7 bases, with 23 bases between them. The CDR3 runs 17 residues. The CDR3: CASSLVGTLMEGAGYTF. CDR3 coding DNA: TGTGCCAGCAGTTTAGTGGGGACACTTATGGAAGGGGCTGGCTACACCTTC.

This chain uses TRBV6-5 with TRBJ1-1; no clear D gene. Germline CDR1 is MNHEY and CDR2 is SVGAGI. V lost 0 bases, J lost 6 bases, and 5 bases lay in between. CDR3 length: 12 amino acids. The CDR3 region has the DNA TGTGCCAGCAGTTACTCTGGAGCTGAAGCTTTCTTT. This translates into CASSYSGAEAFF.

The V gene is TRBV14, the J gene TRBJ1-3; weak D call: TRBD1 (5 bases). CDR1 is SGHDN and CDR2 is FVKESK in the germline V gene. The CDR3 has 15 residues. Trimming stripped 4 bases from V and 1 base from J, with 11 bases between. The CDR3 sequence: CASSPLQVSGNTIYF. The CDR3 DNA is TGTGCCAGCAGCCCATTACAGGTTTCTGGAAACACCATATATTTT. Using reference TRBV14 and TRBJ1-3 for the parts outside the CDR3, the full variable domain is EAGVTQFPSHSVIEKGQTVTLRCDPISGHDNLYWYRRVMGKEIKFLLHFVKESKQDESGMPNNRFLAERTGGTYSTLKVQPAELEDSGVYFCASSPLQVSGNTIYFGEGSWLTVV.

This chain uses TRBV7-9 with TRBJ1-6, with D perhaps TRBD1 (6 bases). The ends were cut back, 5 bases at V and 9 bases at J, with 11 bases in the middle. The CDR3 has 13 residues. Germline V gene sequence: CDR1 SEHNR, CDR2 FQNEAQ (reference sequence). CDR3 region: CASSRDTASPLHF. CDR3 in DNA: TGTGCCAGCAGCCGGGACACAGCTTCACCCCTCCACTTT.

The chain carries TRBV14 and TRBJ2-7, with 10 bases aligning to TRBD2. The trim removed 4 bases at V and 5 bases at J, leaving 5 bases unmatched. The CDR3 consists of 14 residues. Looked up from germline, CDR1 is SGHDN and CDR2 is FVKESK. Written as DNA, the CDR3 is TGTGCCAGCAGCCCTAGCGGGAGTGGCGACGAGCAGTACTTC. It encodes CASSPSGSGDEQYF.

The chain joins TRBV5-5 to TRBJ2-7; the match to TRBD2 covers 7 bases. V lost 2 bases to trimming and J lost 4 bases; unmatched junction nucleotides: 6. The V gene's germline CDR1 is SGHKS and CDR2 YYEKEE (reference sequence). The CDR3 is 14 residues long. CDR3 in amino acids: CASSLELARYEQYF. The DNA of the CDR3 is TGTGCCAGCAGCTTAGAACTAGCGCGTTACGAGCAGTACTTC.